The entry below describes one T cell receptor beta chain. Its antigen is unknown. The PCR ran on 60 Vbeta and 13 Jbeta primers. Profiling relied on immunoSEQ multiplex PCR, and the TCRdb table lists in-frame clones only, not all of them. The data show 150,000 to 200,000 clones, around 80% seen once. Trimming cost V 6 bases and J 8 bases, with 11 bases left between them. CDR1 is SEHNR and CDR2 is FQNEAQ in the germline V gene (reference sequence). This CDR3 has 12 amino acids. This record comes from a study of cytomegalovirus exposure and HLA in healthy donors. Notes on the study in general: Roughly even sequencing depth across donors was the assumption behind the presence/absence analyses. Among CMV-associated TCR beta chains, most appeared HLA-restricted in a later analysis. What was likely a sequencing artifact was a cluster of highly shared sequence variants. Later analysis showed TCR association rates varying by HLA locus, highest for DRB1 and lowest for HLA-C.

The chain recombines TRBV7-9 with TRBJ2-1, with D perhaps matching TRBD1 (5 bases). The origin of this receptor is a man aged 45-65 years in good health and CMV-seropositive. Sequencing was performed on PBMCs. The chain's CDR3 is CASRAGPHEQFF. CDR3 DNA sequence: TGTGCCAGCAGAGCAGGGCCCCATGAGCAGTTCTTC.